The 5 T cell receptor beta chains reported below all come from one sample, sequenced in a study of identical twins. MiXCR, applied by TCRdb to the 5' RACE reads, yields one record per CDR3 protein. The sample has hundreds of thousands of distinct CDR3 sequences; about 20% are singletons. The sample also formed part of further work on T cells expressing NK-cell markers.

Sequenced material: PBMCs. Receptor source: a woman between 18 and 29 years old in good health.

This clonotype has more than one count but fewer than ten. The V call is TRBV12-3 or TRBV12-4, the J call TRBJ2-1, with TRBD1 as a possible D gene (6 bases). The germline V and J ends were trimmed by 2 bases and 9 bases, with 11 bases remaining between them. The CDR3 has 13 amino acids. CDR3 in amino acids: CASSLWAGAEQFF. The CDR3 DNA reads as TGTGCCAGCAGTTTATGGGCAGGGGCTGAGCAGTTCTTC.

This clonotype has only a few counts. CDR3 sequence reads: CAVRGQGNGGEQFF. CDR3 in DNA: TGTGCCGTCCGGGGACAGGGTAATGGAGGTGAGCAGTTCTTC. The chain employs TRBV10-3 and TRBJ2-1; 9 bases align to TRBD1. The CDR3 runs 14 residues. V lost 11 bases, J lost 9 bases, and 14 bases stayed unmatched. Germline loops: CDR1 ENHRY, CDR2 SYGVKD.

This chain links TRBV9 with TRBJ2-2; D perhaps matches TRBD1 (6 bases). The ends were cut back, 3 bases at V and 4 bases at J, with 19 bases in the middle. Germline V gene sequence: CDR1 SGDLS, CDR2 YYNGEE. The CDR3 consists of 17 residues. Here the CDR3 DNA reads TGTGCCAGCAGCGCCCACCTGACAGGCCCCGGCACCGGGGAGCTGTTTTTT. This translates into CASSAHLTGPGTGELFF.

Ten or more counts support this clonotype. CDR3 in amino acids: CASSLEAGGSYEQYF. The CDR3, as DNA: TGTGCCAGCAGCTTAGAAGCGGGAGGCTCCTACGAGCAGTACTTC. The V gene is TRBV7-9, the J gene TRBJ2-7; TRBD2 agrees at 9 bases. V lost 1 base and J lost 0; bases outside the gene matches: 1. The germline V gene has CDR1 SEHNR and CDR2 FQNEAQ (reference sequence). The CDR3 consists of 15 residues.

This clonotype was recorded at least ten times. Written as DNA, the CDR3 is TGTGCCAGCAGTTTGAGGGATACGGGCTACACCTTC. It yields the protein CASSLRDTGYTF. The gene calls are TRBV12-3 or TRBV12-4 and TRBJ1-2; D unresolved. V gave up 3 bases and J gave up 8 bases, with 10 bases separating them. The CDR3 contains 12 residues.